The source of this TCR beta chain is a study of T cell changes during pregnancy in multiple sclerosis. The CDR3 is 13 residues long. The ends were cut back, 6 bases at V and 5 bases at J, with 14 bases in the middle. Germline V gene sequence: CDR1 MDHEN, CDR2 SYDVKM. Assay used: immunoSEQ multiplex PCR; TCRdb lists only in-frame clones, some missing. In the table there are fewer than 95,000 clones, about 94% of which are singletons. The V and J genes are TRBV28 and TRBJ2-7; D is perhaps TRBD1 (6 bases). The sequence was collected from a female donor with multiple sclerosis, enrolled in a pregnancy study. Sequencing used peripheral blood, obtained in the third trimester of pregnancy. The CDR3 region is CASSRGGFNEQYF. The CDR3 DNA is TGTGCCAGCAGCCGAGGGGGTTTCAACGAGCAGTACTTC. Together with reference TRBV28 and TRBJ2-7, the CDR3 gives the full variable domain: DVKVTQSSRYLVKRTGEKVFLECVQDMDHENMFWYRQDPGLGLRLIYFSYDVKMKEKGDIPEGYSVSREKKERFSLILESASTNQTSMYLCASSRGGFNEQYFGPGTRLTVT.